This T cell receptor (beta chain) was recorded in a study of blood T cell repertoires in COVID-19. The wider study: COVID-19 samples collected from the United States, Italy and Spain covered acute and convalescent phases.

V trimming: 2 bases; J trimming: 5 bases; junction bases outside the gene matches: 1. This CDR3 region has 15 residues. CDR1 and CDR2 (germline): KGHSH, LQKENI. Profiled with immunoSEQ multiplex PCR; TCRdb holds only in-frame clones, not every one. The sample holds about 200,000 clones, roughly 88% seen once. There are a few counts of this clone. This clonotype was sampled from a man aged 40-50 years with acute COVID-19. The rearrangement joins TRBV18 to TRBJ1-6, with 9 bases aligning to TRBD1. Sequencing was carried out using PBMCs or T cells enriched from blood (not recorded which). CDR3 region: CASSPRDRDNSPLHF. The CDR3 nucleotides read TGTGCCAGCTCACCAAGGGACAGGGATAATTCACCCCTCCACTTT.